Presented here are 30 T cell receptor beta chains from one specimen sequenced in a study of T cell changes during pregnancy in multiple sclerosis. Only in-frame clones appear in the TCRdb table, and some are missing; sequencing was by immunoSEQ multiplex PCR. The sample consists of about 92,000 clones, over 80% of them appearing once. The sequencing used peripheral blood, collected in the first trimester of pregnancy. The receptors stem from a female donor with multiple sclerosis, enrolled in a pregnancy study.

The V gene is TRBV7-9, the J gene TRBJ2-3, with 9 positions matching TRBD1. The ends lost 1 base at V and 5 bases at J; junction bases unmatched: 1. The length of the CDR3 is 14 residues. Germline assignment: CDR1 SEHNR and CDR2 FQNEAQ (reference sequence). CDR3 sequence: CASSLGTGVDTQYF. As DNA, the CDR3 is TGTGCCAGCAGCTTAGGGACAGGGGTAGATACGCAGTATTTT.

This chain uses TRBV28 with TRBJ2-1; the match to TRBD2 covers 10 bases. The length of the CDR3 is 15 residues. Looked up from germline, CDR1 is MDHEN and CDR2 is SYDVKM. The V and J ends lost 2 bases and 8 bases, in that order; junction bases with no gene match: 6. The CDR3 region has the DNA TGTGCCAGCAGTTTACCCGCTAGCGGGGGTTATGAGCAGTTCTTC. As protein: CASSLPASGGYEQFF.

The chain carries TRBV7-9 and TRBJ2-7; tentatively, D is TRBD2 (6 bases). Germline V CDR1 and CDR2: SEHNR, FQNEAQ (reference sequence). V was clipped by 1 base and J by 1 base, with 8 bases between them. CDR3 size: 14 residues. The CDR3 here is CASSLGSGSYEQYF. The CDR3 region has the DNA TGTGCCAGCAGCTTAGGTAGCGGATCCTACGAGCAGTACTTC.

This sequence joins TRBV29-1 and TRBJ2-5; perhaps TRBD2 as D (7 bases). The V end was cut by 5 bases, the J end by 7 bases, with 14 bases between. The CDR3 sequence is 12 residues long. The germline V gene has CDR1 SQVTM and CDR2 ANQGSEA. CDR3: CSVIGGGGTQYF. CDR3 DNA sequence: TGCAGCGTTATCGGAGGGGGGGGGACCCAGTACTTC.

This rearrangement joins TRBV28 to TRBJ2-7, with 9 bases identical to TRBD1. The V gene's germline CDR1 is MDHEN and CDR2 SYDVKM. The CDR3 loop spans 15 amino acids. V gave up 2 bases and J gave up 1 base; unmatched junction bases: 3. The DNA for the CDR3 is TGTGCCAGCAGTTTAACAGGGGGCGCTTCCTACGAGCAGTACTTC. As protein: CASSLTGGASYEQYF.

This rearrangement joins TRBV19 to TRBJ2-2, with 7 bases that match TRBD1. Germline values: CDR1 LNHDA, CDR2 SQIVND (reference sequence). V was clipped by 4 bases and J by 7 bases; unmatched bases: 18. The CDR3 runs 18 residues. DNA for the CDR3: TGTGCCAGTAGTAACCGTGTCCCGCTGGCCAGGGACAGCGGGGAGCTGTTTTTT. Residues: CASSNRVPLARDSGELFF. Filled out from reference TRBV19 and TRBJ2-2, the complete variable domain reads DGGITQSPKYLFRKEGQNVTLSCEQNLNHDAMYWYRQDPGQGLRLIYYSQIVNDFQKGDIAEGYSVSREKKESFPLTVTSAQKNPTAFYLCASSNRVPLARDSGELFFGEGSRLTVL.

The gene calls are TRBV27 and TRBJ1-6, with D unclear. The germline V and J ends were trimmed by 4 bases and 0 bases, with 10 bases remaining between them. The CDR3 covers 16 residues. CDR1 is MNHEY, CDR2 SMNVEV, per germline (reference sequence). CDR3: CASSSQGSSYNSPLHF. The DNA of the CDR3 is TGTGCCAGCAGTTCCCAAGGGAGCTCCTATAATTCACCCCTCCACTTT.

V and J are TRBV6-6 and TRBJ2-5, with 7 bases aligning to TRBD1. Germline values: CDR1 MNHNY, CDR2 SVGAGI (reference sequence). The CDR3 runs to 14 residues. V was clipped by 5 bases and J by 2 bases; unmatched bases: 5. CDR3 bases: TGTGCCAGCAGTACCAGGACAGGTCAAGAGACCCAGTACTTC. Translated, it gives CASSTRTGQETQYF.

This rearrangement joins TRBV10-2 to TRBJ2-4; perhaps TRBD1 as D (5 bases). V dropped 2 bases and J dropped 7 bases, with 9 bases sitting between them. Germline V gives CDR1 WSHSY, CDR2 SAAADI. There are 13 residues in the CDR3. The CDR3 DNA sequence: TGCGCCAGCAGTGAGGTACCAGGGAACATTCAGTACTTC. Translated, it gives CASSEVPGNIQYF.

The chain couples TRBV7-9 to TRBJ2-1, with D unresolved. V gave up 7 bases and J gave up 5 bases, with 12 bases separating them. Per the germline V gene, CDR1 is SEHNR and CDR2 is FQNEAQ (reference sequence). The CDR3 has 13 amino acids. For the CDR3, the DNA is TGTGCCAGCAATTTTCTACTGGACAATGAGCAGTTCTTC. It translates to CASNFLLDNEQFF.

CDR3 sequence (DNA): TGTGCCAGCAGCTCCCTCAGTGAGAACACCGGGGAGCTGTTTTTT. Protein product: CASSSLSENTGELFF. V and J are TRBV7-6 and TRBJ2-2; D is unresolved. V lost 4 bases and J lost 1, with 10 bases in between. This CDR3 region has 15 residues. The germline CDR1 and CDR2 sequences are SGHVS and FNYEAQ.

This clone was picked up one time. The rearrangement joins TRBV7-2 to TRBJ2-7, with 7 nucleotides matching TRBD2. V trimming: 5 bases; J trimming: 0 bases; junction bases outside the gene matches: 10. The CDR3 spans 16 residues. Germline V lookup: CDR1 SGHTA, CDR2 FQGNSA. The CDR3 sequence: CASSRVASGSSYEQYF. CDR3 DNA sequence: TGTGCCAGCAGCCGGGTGGCTAGCGGAAGCTCCTACGAGCAGTACTTC.

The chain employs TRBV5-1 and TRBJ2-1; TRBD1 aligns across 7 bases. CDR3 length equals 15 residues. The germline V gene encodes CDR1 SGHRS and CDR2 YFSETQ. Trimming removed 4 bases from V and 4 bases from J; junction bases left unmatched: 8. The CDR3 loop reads CASSTGDSIYNEQFF. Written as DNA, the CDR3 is TGCGCCAGCAGCACAGGGGACAGTATATACAATGAGCAGTTCTTC.

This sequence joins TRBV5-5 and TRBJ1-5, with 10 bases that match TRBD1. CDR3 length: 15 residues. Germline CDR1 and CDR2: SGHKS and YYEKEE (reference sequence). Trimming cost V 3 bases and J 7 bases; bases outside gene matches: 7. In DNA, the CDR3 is TGTGCCAGCAGCTGGGGGGACAGGGGATACCAGCCCCAGCATTTT. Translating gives CASSWGDRGYQPQHF.

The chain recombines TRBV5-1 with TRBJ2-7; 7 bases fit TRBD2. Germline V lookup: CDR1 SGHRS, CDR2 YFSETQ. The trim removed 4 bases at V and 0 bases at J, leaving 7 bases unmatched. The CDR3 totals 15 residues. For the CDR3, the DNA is TGCGCCAGCAGCCTGCGGGGGAGGAGCTCCTACGAGCAGTACTTC. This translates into CASSLRGRSSYEQYF.

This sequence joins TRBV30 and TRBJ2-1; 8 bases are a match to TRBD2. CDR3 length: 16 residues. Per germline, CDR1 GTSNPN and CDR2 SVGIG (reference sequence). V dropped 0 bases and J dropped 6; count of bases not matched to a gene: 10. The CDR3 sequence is CAWSVDGRARGNEQFF. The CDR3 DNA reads TGTGCCTGGAGTGTAGACGGGAGGGCCAGGGGCAATGAGCAGTTCTTC.

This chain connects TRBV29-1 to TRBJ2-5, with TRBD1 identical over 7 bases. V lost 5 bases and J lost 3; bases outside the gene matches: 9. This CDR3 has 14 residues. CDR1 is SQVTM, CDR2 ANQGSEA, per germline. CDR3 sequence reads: CSVHRQGLEETQYF. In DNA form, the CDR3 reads TGCAGCGTTCATAGACAGGGCTTGGAAGAGACCCAGTACTTC.

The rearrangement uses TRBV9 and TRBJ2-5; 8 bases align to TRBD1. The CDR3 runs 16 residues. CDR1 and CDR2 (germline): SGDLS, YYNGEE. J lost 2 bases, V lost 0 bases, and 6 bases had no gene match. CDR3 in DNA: TGTGCCAGCAGCGTAGCCCTCGGGACAGGACAAGAGACCCAGTACTTC. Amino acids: CASSVALGTGQETQYF.

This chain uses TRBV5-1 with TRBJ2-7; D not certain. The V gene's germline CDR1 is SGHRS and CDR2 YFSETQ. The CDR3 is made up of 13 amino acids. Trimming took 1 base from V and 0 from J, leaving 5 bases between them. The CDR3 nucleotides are TGCGCCAGCAGCTTGTACAGCTCCTACGAGCAGTACTTC. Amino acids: CASSLYSSYEQYF.

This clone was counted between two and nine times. For the CDR3, the DNA is TGCGCCAGCAGCGCATCAAACAGGGGCCGAGGTGGAAACACCATATATTTT. Amino acids: CASSASNRGRGGNTIYF. This chain joins TRBV5-1 and TRBJ1-3; TRBD1 aligns across 7 bases. The J segment lost 3 bases and the V segment lost 4 bases, leaving 13 bases of the junction unmatched. The CDR3 is 17 amino acids. From germline, CDR1 is SGHRS and CDR2 YFSETQ. Combining the CDR3 with reference TRBV5-1 and TRBJ1-3 gives the whole variable domain KAGVTQTPRYLIKTRGQQVTLSCSPISGHRSVSWYQQTPGQGLQFLFEYFSETQRNKGNFPGRFSGRQFSNSRSEMNVSTLELGDSALYLCASSASNRGRGGNTIYFGEGSWLTVV.

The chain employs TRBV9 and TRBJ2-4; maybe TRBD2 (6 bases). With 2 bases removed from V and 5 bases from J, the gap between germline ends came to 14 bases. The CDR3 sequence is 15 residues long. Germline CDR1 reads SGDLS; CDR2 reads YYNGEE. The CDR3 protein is CASSVLPGEENIQYF. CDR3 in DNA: TGTGCCAGCAGCGTCCTTCCGGGAGAGGAAAACATTCAGTACTTC.

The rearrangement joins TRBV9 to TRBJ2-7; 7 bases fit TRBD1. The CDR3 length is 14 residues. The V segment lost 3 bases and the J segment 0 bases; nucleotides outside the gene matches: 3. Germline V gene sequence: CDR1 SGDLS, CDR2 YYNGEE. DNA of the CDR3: TGTGCCAGCAGCGGGGACAGCCACTCCTACGAGCAGTACTTC. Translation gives CASSGDSHSYEQYF.

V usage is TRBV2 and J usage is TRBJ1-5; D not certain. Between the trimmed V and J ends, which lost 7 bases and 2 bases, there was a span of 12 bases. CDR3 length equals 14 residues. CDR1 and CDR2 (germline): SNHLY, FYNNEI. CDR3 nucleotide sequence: TGTGCCAGCAACGGGGAATATCGCAATCAGCCCCAGCATTTT. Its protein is CASNGEYRNQPQHF.

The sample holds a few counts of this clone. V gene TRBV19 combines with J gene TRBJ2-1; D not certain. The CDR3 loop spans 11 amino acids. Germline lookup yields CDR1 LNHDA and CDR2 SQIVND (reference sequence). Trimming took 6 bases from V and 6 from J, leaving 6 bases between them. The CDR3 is CASRVLNEQFF. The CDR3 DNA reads TGTGCCAGTAGGGTACTCAATGAGCAGTTCTTC.

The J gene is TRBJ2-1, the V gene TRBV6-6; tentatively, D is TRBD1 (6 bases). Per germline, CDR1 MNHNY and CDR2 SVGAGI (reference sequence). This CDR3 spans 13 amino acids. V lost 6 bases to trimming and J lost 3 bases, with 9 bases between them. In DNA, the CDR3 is TGTGCCAGCAGCCTGACAGGCTACAATGAGCAGTTCTTC. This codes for CASSLTGYNEQFF.

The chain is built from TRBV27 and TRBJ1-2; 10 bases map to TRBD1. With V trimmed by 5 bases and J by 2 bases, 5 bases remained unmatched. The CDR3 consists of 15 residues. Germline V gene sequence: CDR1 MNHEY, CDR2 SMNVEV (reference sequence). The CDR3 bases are TGTGCCAGCAGTGCTGGGACAGGGGCGAACTATGGCTACACCTTC. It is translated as CASSAGTGANYGYTF.

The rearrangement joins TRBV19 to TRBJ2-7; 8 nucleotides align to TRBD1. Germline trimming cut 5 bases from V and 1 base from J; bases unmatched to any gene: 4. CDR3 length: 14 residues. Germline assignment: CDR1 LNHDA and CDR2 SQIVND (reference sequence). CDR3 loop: CASSDRGRSYEQYF. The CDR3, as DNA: TGTGCCAGTAGTGACAGGGGACGATCCTACGAGCAGTACTTC.

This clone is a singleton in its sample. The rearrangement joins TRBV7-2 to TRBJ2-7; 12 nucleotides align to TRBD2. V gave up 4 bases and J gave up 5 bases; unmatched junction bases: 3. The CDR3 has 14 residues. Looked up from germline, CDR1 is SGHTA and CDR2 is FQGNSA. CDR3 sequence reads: CASSYGLAGNEQYF. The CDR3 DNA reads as TGTGCCAGCAGCTATGGACTAGCGGGAAACGAGCAGTACTTC.

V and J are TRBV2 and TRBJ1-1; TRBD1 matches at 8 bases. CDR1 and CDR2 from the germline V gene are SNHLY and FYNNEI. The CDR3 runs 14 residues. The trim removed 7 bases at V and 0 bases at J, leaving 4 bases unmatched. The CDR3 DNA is TGTGCCAGCATCCACAGGGGGTTGAACACTGAAGCTTTCTTT. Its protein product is CASIHRGLNTEAFF.

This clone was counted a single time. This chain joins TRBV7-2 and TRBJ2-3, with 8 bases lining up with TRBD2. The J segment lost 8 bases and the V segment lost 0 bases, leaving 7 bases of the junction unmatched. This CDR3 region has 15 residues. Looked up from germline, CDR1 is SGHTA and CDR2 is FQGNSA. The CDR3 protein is CASSLADGGRSTQYF. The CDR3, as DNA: TGTGCCAGCAGCTTAGCCGATGGCGGGAGGTCTACGCAGTATTTT.